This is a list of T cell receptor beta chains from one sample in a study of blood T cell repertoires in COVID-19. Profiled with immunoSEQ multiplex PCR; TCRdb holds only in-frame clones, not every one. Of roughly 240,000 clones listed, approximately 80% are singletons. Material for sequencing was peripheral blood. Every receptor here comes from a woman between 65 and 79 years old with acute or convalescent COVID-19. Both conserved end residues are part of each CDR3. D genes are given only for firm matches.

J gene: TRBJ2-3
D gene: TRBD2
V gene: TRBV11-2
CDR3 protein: CASSSRLAGASSTDTQYF

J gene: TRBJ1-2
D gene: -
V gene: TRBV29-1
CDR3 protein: CSAQVSTYGYTF

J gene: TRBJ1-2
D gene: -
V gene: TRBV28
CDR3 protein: CASKDGAYGYTF

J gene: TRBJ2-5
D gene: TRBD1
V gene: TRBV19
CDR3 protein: CASSIGQGAETQYF

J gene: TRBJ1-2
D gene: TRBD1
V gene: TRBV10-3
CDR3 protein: CAISESFRGDGYTF

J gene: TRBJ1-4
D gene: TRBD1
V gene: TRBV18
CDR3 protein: CASSIDRGRGEKLFF

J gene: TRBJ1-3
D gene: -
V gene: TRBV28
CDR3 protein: CASRTTASGNTIYF

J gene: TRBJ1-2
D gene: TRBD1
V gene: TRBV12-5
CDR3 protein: CASGSQTTGQGLRLRVPGYGYTF

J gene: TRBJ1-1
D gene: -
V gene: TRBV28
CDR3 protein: CASRRTVEAFF

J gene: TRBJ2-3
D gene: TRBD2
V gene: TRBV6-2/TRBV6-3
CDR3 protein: CASSYGLAGDPYTQYF

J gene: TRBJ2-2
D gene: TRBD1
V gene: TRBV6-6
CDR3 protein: CASREGTANTGELFF

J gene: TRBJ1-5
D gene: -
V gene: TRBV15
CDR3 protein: CATSRDGGIQPQHF

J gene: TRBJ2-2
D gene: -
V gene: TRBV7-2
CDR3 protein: CASSLRWGRGTGELFF

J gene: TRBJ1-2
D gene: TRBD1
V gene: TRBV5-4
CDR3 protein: CASRPDRGIRGYTF